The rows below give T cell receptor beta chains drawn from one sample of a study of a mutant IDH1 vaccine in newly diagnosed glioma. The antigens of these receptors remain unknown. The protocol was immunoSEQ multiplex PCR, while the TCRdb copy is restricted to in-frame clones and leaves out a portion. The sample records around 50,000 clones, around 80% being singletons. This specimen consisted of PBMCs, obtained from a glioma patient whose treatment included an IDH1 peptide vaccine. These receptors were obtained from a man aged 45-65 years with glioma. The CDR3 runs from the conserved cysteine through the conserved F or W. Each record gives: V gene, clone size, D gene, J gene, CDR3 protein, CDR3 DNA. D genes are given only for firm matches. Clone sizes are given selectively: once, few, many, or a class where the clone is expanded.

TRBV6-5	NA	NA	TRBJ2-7	CASSYSKAREQYF	TGTGCCAGCAGTTACTCGAAAGCTCGCGAGCAGTACTTC
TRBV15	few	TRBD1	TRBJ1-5	CATSRVKQGWGQQPQHF	TGTGCCACCAGCAGGGTTAAACAGGGGTGGGGTCAACAGCCCCAGCATTTT
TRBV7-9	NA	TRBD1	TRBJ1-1	CASSQDRDTEAFF	TGTGCCAGCAGCCAGGACAGGGACACTGAAGCTTTCTTT
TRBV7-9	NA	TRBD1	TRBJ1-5	CASSHGQDNQPQHF	TGTGCCAGCAGCCACGGACAGGACAATCAGCCCCAGCATTTT
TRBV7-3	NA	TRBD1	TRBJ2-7	CASSQDRSDEQYF	TGTGCCAGCAGCCAGGACAGGTCGGACGAGCAGTACTTC
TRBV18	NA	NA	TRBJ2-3	CASSPLSTDTQYF	TGTGCCAGCTCACCACTCAGCACAGATACGCAGTATTTT
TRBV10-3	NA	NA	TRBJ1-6	CAISETETGHSPLHF	TGTGCCATCAGTGAGACTGAGACAGGCCATTCACCCCTCCACTTT
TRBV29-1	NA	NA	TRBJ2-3	CSVEKWGYTDTQYF	TGCAGCGTTGAAAAGTGGGGTTACACAGATACGCAGTATTTT
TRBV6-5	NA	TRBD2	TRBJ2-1	CATRGLAGGLNEQFF	TGTGCCACCCGAGGGCTAGCGGGGGGCTTGAATGAGCAGTTCTTC
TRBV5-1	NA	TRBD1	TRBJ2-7	CASSRDRGDSYEQYF	TGCGCCAGCAGCAGGGACAGGGGGGACTCCTACGAGCAGTACTTC